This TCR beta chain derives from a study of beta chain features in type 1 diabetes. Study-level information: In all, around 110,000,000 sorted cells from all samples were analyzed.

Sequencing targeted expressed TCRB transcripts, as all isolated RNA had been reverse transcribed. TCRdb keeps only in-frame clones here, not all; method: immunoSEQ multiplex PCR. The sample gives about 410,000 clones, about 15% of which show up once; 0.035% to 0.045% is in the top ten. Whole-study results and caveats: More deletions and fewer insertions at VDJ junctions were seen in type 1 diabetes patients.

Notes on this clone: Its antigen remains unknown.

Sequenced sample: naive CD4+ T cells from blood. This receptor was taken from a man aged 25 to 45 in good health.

The CDR3 DNA is TGTGCCAGCAGCTTGGAAACTAATACGCAGTATTTT. Amino acid sequence: CASSLETNTQYF. This chain connects TRBV5-5 to TRBJ2-3, with D uncertain. CDR3 length: 12 amino acids. V lost 0 bases and J lost 7, with 6 bases in between. Germline V lookup: CDR1 SGHKS, CDR2 YYEKEE (reference sequence).